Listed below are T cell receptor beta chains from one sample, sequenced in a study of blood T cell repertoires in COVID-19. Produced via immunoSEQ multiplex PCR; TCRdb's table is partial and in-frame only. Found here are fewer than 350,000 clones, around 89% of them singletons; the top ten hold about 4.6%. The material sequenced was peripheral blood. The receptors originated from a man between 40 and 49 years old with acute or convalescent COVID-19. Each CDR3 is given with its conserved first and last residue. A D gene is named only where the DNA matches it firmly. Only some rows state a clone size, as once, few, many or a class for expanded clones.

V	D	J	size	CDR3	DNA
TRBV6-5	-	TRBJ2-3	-	CASRGLSTDTQYF	TGTGCCTCGAGAGGGCTCAGCACAGATACGCAGTATTTT
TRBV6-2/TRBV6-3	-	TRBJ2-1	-	CASSYTPPSSYNEQFF	TGTGCCAGCAGTTACACCCCCCCGAGCTCCTACAATGAGCAGTTCTTC
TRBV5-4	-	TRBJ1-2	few	CASSLTNVAKRGYTF	TGTGCCAGCAGCTTAACCAACGTTGCCAAGAGGGGCTACACCTTC
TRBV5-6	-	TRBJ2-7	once	CASSLISARDYVGQYF	TGTGCCAGCAGCTTGATATCGGCCAGAGACTACGTGGGGCAGTACTTC
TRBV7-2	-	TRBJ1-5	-	CASSRTAWEPQHF	TGTGCCAGCAGCCGGACAGCTTGGGAGCCCCAGCATTTT
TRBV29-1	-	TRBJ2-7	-	CSVRSQGYEQYF	TGCAGCGTCCGATCCCAGGGCTACGAGCAGTACTTC
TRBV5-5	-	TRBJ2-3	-	CASSPTGNTDTQYF	TGTGCCAGCAGCCCTACAGGGAACACAGATACGCAGTATTTT
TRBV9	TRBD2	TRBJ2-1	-	CASSLSRGAGGLYNEQFF	TGTGCCAGCAGCCTGAGCCGAGGAGCGGGGGGGCTCTACAATGAGCAGTTCTTC
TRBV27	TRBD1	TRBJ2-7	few	CASSLGTGGFYEQYF	TGTGCCAGCAGTTTGGGGACAGGGGGTTTCTACGAGCAGTACTTC
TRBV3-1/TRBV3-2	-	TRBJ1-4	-	CASSLTGSDEKLFF	TGTGCCAGCAGCCTCACAGGATCGGATGAAAAACTGTTTTTT
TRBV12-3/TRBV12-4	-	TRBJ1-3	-	CASSLEGRTIYF	TGTGCCAGCAGTTTAGAGGGGCGCACCATATATTTT
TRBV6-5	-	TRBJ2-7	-	CASSPTLSSYEQYF	TGTGCCAGCAGCCCGACATTGAGCTCCTACGAGCAGTACTTC
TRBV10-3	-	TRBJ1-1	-	CAISRGLGTEAFF	TGTGCCATCAGCAGGGGTTTGGGCACTGAAGCTTTCTTT
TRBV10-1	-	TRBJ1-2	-	CASSGTRGDGVTF	TGCGCCAGCAGTGGAACACGCGGGGACGGAGTCACCTTC
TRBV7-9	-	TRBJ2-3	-	CASSSLGGRGDTQYF	TGTGCCAGCAGCTCCCTGGGTGGTAGGGGAGATACGCAGTATTTT
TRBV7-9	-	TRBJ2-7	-	CASSLGDSSSYEQYF	TGTGCCAGCAGCTTAGGGGACTCGAGCTCCTACGAGCAGTACTTC
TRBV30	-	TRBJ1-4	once	CAWRREGEKLFF	TGTGCCTGGAGGAGGGAGGGTGAAAAACTGTTTTTT
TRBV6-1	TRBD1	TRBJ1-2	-	CASSEAIGTEYYGYTF	TGTGCCAGCAGTGAAGCGATAGGGACAGAATACTATGGCTACACCTTC
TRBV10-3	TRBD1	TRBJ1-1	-	CAISEVGGQGAWLNTEAFF	TGTGCCATCAGTGAGGTGGGAGGACAGGGGGCCTGGTTGAACACTGAAGCTTTCTTT
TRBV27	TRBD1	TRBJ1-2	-	CASSSYGTGDGYTF	TGTGCCAGCAGTTCGTACGGGACAGGGGACGGCTACACCTTC
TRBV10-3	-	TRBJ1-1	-	CAISSSTSHMNTEAFF	TGTGCCATCAGTTCATCCACGTCACACATGAACACTGAAGCTTTCTTT
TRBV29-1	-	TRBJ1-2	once	CSPLGAKDYGYTF	TGCAGCCCTCTGGGGGCGAAAGACTATGGCTACACCTTC
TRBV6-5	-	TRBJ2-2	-	CASHAQGATGELFF	TGTGCCAGCCACGCCCAGGGCGCAACCGGGGAGCTGTTTTTT
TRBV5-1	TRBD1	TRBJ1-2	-	CASSSGTGDNYGYTF	TGCGCCAGCAGCTCTGGGACAGGCGATAACTATGGCTACACCTTC
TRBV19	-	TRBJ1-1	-	CASGPRTPAFF	TGTGCCAGTGGACCACGGACTCCAGCTTTCTTT
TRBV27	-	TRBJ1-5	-	CASSFRGGENQPQHF	TGTGCCAGCAGTTTTCGGGGGGGGGAAAATCAGCCCCAGCATTTT
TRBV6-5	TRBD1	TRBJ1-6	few	CASKLTGRNSPLHF	TGTGCCAGCAAATTGACAGGGCGGAATTCACCCCTCCACTTT
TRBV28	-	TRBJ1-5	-	CASSFGGSGNQPQHF	TGTGCCAGCAGTTTCGGAGGGTCCGGTAATCAGCCCCAGCATTTT
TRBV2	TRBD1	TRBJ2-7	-	CASSEGLRQGVSYEQYF	TGTGCCAGCAGTGAAGGTTTGCGACAGGGGGTGTCCTACGAGCAGTACTTC
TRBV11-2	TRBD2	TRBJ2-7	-	CASSLRGGRIDEQYF	TGTGCCAGCAGCCTGCGGGGGGGCCGTATAGACGAGCAGTACTTC
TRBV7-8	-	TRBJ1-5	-	CASSLAPGDYRRNQPQHF	TGTGCCAGCAGCTTAGCCCCGGGTGATTACCGCCGCAATCAGCCCCAGCATTTT
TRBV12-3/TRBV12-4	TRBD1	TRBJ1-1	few	CASSFPGQTEAFF	TGTGCCAGCAGTTTCCCGGGACAGACTGAAGCTTTCTTT
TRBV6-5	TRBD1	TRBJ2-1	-	CATTLDRGTYNEQFF	TGTGCCACCACACTGGACAGGGGCACCTACAATGAGCAGTTCTTC
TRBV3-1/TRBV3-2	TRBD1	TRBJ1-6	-	CASHGTGDNSPLHF	TGTGCGAGCCACGGGACAGGGGATAATTCACCCCTCCACTTT
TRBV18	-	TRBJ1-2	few	CASSPGRDIYGYTF	TGTGCCAGCTCACCGGGCAGGGACATCTATGGCTACACCTTC
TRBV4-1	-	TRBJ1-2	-	CASSQDLGGVGYGYTF	TGCGCCAGCAGCCAAGATCTCGGGGGGGTGGGCTATGGCTACACCTTC
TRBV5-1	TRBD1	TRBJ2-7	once	CASSFGTGHSYEQYF	TGCGCCAGCAGCTTCGGGACAGGGCATTCCTACGAGCAGTACTTC
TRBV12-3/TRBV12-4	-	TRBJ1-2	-	CASSSDTSYGYTF	TGTGCCAGCAGCTCCGACACGAGCTATGGCTACACCTTC
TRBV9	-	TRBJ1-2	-	CASSVGSGGYTF	TGTGCCAGCAGCGTAGGGTCGGGTGGCTACACCTTC
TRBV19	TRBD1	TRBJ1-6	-	CASSTDRANSPLHF	TGTGCCAGTAGTACTGACAGGGCTAATTCACCCCTCCACTTT
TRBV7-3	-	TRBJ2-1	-	CASSLSGQTYNEQFF	TGTGCCAGCAGCTTAAGTGGACAGACCTACAATGAGCAGTTCTTC
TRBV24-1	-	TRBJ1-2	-	CATNGKGDYGYTF	TGTGCCACCAATGGTAAGGGGGACTATGGCTACACCTTC
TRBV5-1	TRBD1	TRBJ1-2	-	CASSLTPTDRNRGYTF	TGCGCCAGCAGCTTGACCCCAACGGACAGGAACAGGGGCTACACCTTC
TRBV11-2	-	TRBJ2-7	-	CASSLQGPPSEQYF	TGTGCCAGCAGCTTACAGGGGCCGCCGAGCGAGCAGTACTTC
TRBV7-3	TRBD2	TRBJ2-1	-	CASSVGGALRNEQFF	TGTGCCAGCAGCGTCGGGGGGGCCCTGAGGAATGAGCAGTTCTTC
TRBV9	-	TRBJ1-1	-	CASSGIRSTEAFF	TGTGCCAGCAGCGGAATACGGTCCACTGAAGCTTTCTTT
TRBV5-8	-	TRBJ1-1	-	CASGYQGEAFF	TGTGCCAGCGGTTATCAGGGAGAAGCTTTCTTT
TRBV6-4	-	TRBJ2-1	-	CASSGKGGAYNEQFF	TGTGCCAGCAGTGGGAAAGGAGGGGCCTACAATGAGCAGTTCTTC
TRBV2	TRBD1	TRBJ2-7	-	CASSVWTGDYEQYF	TGTGCCAGCAGTGTTTGGACAGGGGACTACGAGCAGTACTTC
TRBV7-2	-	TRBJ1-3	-	CASSLAQVQGRSGNTIYF	TGTGCCAGCAGCTTAGCGCAAGTCCAGGGCCGCTCTGGAAACACCATATATTTT
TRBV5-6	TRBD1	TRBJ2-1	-	CASSYTGDPWNEQFF	TGTGCCAGCAGCTATACAGGGGACCCCTGGAATGAGCAGTTCTTC
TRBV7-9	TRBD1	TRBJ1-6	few	CASSGGTGTTPLHF	TGTGCCAGCAGCGGAGGGACAGGGACGACACCCCTCCACTTT
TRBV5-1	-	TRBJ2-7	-	CASSLGAGDYEQYF	TGCGCCAGCAGCTTGGGGGCCGGGGACTACGAGCAGTACTTC